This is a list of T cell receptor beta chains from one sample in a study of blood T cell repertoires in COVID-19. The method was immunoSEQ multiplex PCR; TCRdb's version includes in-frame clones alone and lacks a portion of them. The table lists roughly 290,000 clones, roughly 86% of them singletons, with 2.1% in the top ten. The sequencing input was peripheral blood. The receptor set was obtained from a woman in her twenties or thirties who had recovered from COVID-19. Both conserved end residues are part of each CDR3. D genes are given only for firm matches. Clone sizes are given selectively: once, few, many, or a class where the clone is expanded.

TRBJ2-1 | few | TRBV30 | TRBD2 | CAYRRTSDYNEQFF | TGTGCCTACCGGCGGACTAGCGATTACAATGAGCAGTTCTTC
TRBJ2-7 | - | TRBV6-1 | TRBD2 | CASSEVAGDPYEQYF | TGTGCCAGCAGTGAGGTAGCGGGGGACCCCTACGAGCAGTACTTC
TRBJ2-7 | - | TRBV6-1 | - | CASSEGGLYYEQYF | TGTGCCAGCAGTGAAGGCGGACTGTACTACGAGCAGTACTTC
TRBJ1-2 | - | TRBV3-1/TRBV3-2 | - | CASKFESEEYGYTF | TGTGCCAGCAAGTTCGAGAGCGAGGAGTATGGCTACACCTTC
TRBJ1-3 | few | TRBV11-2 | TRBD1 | CASSRIVGTDGNTIYF | TGTGCCAGCAGTCGTATTGTCGGGACAGATGGAAACACCATATATTTT
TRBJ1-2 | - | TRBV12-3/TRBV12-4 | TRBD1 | CASSFGQDYGYTF | TGTGCCAGCAGTTTCGGACAGGACTATGGCTACACCTTC
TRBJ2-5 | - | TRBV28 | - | CASSRTLKETQYF | TGTGCCAGCAGTCGTACTTTGAAAGAGACCCAGTACTTC
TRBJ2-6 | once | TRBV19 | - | CASSSSPGQSGANVLTF | TGTGCCAGTAGTAGCAGTCCTGGACAATCTGGGGCCAACGTCCTGACTTTC
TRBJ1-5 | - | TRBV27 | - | CASSLSRSQPQHF | TGTGCCAGCAGTTTAAGTCGGAGTCAGCCCCAGCATTTT
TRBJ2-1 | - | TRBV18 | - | CASSPLAGVYNEQFF | TGTGCCAGCTCACCACTGGCAGGGGTCTACAATGAGCAGTTCTTC
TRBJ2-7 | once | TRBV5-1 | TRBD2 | CASSLVYGGSYEQYF | TGCGCCAGCAGCTTGGTGTACGGGGGGAGCTACGAGCAGTACTTC